Listed here are 23 T cell receptor beta chains from one sample, sequenced in a study of T cell repertoires in cytomegalovirus infection. Their recognized antigens are unknown. TCRdb reprocessed the reads with MiXCR, giving one entry per CDR3 protein. The sample lists 450,000 to 600,000 distinct CDR3 sequences, roughly 46% occurring once. Specimen: cultured PBMCs, collected from culture after CMV antigen stimulation. These receptors all come from a human donor in good health (CMV status not recorded). Some clones in this sample may be carry-over from other donors' samples.

Written as DNA, the CDR3 is TGTGCCAGTAGTCCTTGGGGACAGGGTGGCACCGGGGAGCTGTTTTTT. Its translation is CASSPWGQGGTGELFF. The chain has TRBV19 and TRBJ2-2, with TRBD1 matching over 9 bases. The CDR3 spans 16 residues. The V and J ends lost 5 bases and 4 bases, in that order; junction bases with no gene match: 8. Germline V CDR1 and CDR2: LNHDA, SQIVND (reference sequence). Combining the CDR3 with reference TRBV19 and TRBJ2-2 gives the whole variable domain DGGITQSPKYLFRKEGQNVTLSCEQNLNHDAMYWYRQDPGQGLRLIYYSQIVNDFQKGDIAEGYSVSREKKESFPLTVTSAQKNPTAFYLCASSPWGQGGTGELFFGEGSRLTVL.

The chain is built from TRBV7-6 and TRBJ1-4, with TRBD1 as a possible D gene (6 bases). Germline lookup yields CDR1 SGHVS and CDR2 FNYEAQ. The germline V and J ends were trimmed by 5 bases and 6 bases, with 19 bases remaining between them. CDR3 length equals 16 residues. The CDR3, as DNA: TGTGCCAGCAGCACGGCGGGGGGGCTCGGGGATGAAAAACTGTTTTTT. Its translation: CASSTAGGLGDEKLFF.

This clonotype was detected only a few times. The V call is TRBV7-2, the J call TRBJ2-1, with D hard to call. This CDR3 contains 12 residues. V was clipped by 2 bases and J by 9 bases, with 8 bases between them. Per germline, CDR1 SGHTA and CDR2 FQGNSA. DNA of the CDR3: TGTGCCAGCAGCTTAACAGCATTTGAGCAGTTCTTC. Translation gives CASSLTAFEQFF.

This chain joins TRBV27 and TRBJ2-7; D possibly corresponds to TRBD2 (5 bases). This CDR3 region has 14 residues. Germline CDR1 MNHEY, CDR2 SMNVEV (reference sequence). Deletions cut 6 bases from V and 5 bases from J, with 17 bases between. The CDR3 DNA follows: TGTGCCAGCAGCCAGAGGGCGCGTACCCACGAGCAGTACTTC. This translates into CASSQRARTHEQYF.

The chain is built from TRBV20-1 and TRBJ1-2, with a possible D match to TRBD1 (5 bases). The CDR3 covers 14 residues. V lost 5 bases and J 4 bases, leaving 17 bases between the germline ends. Per the germline V gene, CDR1 is DFQATT and CDR2 is SNEGSKA (reference sequence). The CDR3 DNA sequence: TGCAGTGCTCCCCCCGCGGGCAGGGCCTATGGCTACACCTTC. Translation gives CSAPPAGRAYGYTF.

This chain links TRBV11-1 with TRBJ2-1, with 8 nucleotides matching TRBD2. The CDR3 totals 19 residues. Germline V gene sequence: CDR1 SGHAT, CDR2 FQDESV (reference sequence). V was clipped by 4 bases and J by 1 base; unmatched bases: 15. The CDR3: CASSWTTAGAFLSYNEQFF. DNA of the CDR3: TGTGCCAGCAGCTGGACTACAGCGGGGGCCTTCTTATCCTACAATGAGCAGTTCTTC.

The V call is TRBV6-1, the J call TRBJ2-7; TRBD1 aligns across 12 bases. Germline V gene data show CDR1 as MNHNS and CDR2 as SASEGT. The CDR3 extends over 17 amino acids. The trim removed 3 bases at V and 0 bases at J, leaving 6 bases unmatched. CDR3 in amino acids: CASSDGTGGISSYEQYF. The CDR3 DNA follows: TGTGCCAGCAGTGACGGGACAGGGGGCATCAGCTCCTACGAGCAGTACTTC.

This sequence joins TRBV27 and TRBJ1-1; no clear D. Germline V CDR1 and CDR2: MNHEY, SMNVEV (reference sequence). The CDR3 runs to 15 residues. Deletions cut 1 base from V and 4 bases from J, with 13 bases between. As DNA, the CDR3 is TGTGCCAGCAGTTTATACCCTTCTCGGGGCACTGAAGCTTTCTTT. Translating it yields CASSLYPSRGTEAFF.

This chain connects TRBV2 to TRBJ2-5; 7 bases match TRBD1. CDR3 length equals 16 residues. J gave up 5 bases and V 0 bases, and 9 bases lay outside the gene matches. Germline V gene data show CDR1 as SNHLY and CDR2 as FYNNEI. The CDR3 coding sequence is TGTGCCAGCAGTGAAGCGCTTCACAGGGGAAGGGAGACCCAGTACTTC. It specifies CASSEALHRGRETQYF.

The rearrangement uses TRBV6-1 and TRBJ1-3; TRBD1 matches 7 bases. The length of the CDR3 is 13 residues. The germline V gene has CDR1 MNHNS and CDR2 SASEGT. After removal of 5 bases from V and 6 bases from J, the junction contained 4 bases not matched to a gene. In nucleotides, the CDR3 is TGTGCCAGCAGTCGGGACAGCTTAAACACCATATATTTT. Protein product: CASSRDSLNTIYF.

In its sample, this clonotype was seen many times. This chain links TRBV7-2 with TRBJ1-2; 9 nucleotides align to TRBD1. The CDR3 totals 14 residues. Germline V CDR1 and CDR2: SGHTA, FQGNSA. Trimming cost V 5 bases and J 4 bases; bases outside gene matches: 5. In DNA form, the CDR3 reads TGTGCCAGCAGCACGGGACAGGGCGGCTATGGCTACACCTTC. Translating gives CASSTGQGGYGYTF.

The chain carries TRBV5-4 and TRBJ2-3; 8 nucleotides match TRBD2. Germline V gives CDR1 SGHNT, CDR2 YYREEE (reference sequence). J gave up 7 bases and V 4 bases, and 11 bases lay outside the gene matches. The CDR3 extends over 15 amino acids. The DNA for the CDR3 is TGTGCCAGCAGCGGTCGGGAGGGACCCAGAAATACGCAGTATTTT. Its translation is CASSGREGPRNTQYF. Complete variable domain (other parts from reference TRBV5-4 and TRBJ2-3): ETGVTQSPTHLIKTRGQQVTLRCSSQSGHNTVSWYQQALGQGPQFIFQYYREEENGRGNFPPRFSGLQFPNYSSELNVNALELDDSALYLCASSGREGPRNTQYFGPGTRLTVL.

The rearrangement joins TRBV5-4 to TRBJ1-1; D is undetermined. The CDR3 consists of 13 residues. Trimming pared 2 bases from V and 6 bases from J, leaving 11 bases between. CDR1 is SGHNT and CDR2 is YYREEE in the germline V gene (reference sequence). The CDR3 DNA reads TGTGCCAGCAGCTTCCAACCGCGCTCTGAAGCTTTCTTT. Translation: CASSFQPRSEAFF.

The rearrangement joins TRBV19 to TRBJ2-1; 7 bases fit TRBD1. Germline V gives CDR1 LNHDA, CDR2 SQIVND (reference sequence). After removal of 5 bases from V and 5 bases from J, the junction contained 0 bases not matched to a gene. This CDR3 has 12 amino acids. The CDR3 here is CASSQGDNEQFF. CDR3 nucleotides: TGTGCCAGTAGTCAGGGGGACAATGAGCAGTTCTTC.

The J gene is TRBJ1-4, the V gene TRBV7-3; D remains ambiguous. V lost 4 bases to trimming and J lost 4 bases, with 13 bases between them. Germline V lookup: CDR1 SGHTA, CDR2 FQGTGA. The CDR3 has 15 residues. In DNA form, the CDR3 reads TGTGCCAGCAGCTCGACCAGGAACCGTAATGAAAAACTGTTTTTT. This codes for CASSSTRNRNEKLFF.

The chain recombines TRBV5-1 with TRBJ2-7; weak D call: TRBD1 (6 bases). Germline V gene data show CDR1 as SGHRS and CDR2 as YFSETQ. V was trimmed by 1 base and J by 3 bases, leaving 14 bases between them. CDR3 length: 15 residues. As DNA, the CDR3 is TGCGCCAGCAGCTTGTTCCAGGGGCGAAGCTACGAGCAGTACTTC. Translated: CASSLFQGRSYEQYF.

The CDR3 reads CASSLVGESEAFF. CDR3 in DNA: TGTGCCAGCAGCTTAGTAGGGGAATCTGAAGCTTTCTTT. V is TRBV7-9 and J is TRBJ1-1; possible D gene TRBD1, 5 bases. Trimming pared 1 base from V and 6 bases from J, leaving 9 bases between. The CDR3 contains 13 residues. Germline assignment: CDR1 SEHNR and CDR2 FQNEAQ (reference sequence).

This clonotype was counted only a few times. The V call is TRBV5-1, the J call TRBJ2-7, with TRBD2 identical over 10 bases. The germline CDR1 and CDR2 sequences are SGHRS and YFSETQ. The CDR3 totals 17 residues. The junction had 13 bases not matched to a gene; V was cut back by 3 bases and J by 4 bases. The CDR3 nucleotides are TGCGCCAGCAGCTGGCGGGGGCGGAGTAGCGGGAGGTACGAGCAGTACTTC. This gives the protein CASSWRGRSSGRYEQYF.

This clonotype was seen only a few times. The chain has TRBV7-8 and TRBJ2-7, with D possibly matching TRBD2 (5 bases). CDR3 length equals 14 residues. Trimming left V 4 bases short and J 2 bases short, with 12 bases between. The V gene's germline CDR1 is SGHVS and CDR2 FQNEAQ. Written as DNA, the CDR3 is TGTGCCAGCAGCTCAGTAGGGCGGGCCTACGAGCAGTACTTC. This translates into CASSSVGRAYEQYF.

The chain employs TRBV18 and TRBJ2-3; weak D call: TRBD1 (6 bases). In germline, CDR1 is KGHSH, CDR2 LQKENI. The ends were cut back, 0 bases at V and 3 bases at J, with 7 bases in the middle. This CDR3 has 14 amino acids. Here the CDR3 DNA reads TGTGCCAGCTCACCACCGGGGGCGACAGATACGCAGTATTTT. This codes for CASSPPGATDTQYF.

This clonotype was detected only a few times. V is TRBV5-4 and J is TRBJ2-1; TRBD2 agrees at 9 bases. Germline CDR1 and CDR2: SGHNT and YYREEE (reference sequence). The junction had 6 bases not matched to a gene; V was cut back by 4 bases and J by 4 bases. The CDR3 loop spans 15 amino acids. The CDR3 DNA reads as TGTGCCAGCAGCCCGGCGGCGGGGGGGTACAATGAGCAGTTCTTC. Protein sequence: CASSPAAGGYNEQFF.

The chain combines TRBV7-9 with TRBJ1-2; 10 bases match TRBD1. Germline V gene lookup returns CDR1 SEHNR and CDR2 FQNEAQ (reference sequence). The CDR3 is 12 residues long. With V trimmed by 5 bases and J by 13 bases, 7 bases remained unmatched. Here the CDR3 reads CASSPGQGSVTF. CDR3 nucleotide sequence: TGTGCCAGCAGCCCGGGACAGGGGAGTGTCACCTTC.

On this clonotype itself: Compared with germline, one end of the junction differs, possibly owing to a read error. The chain links TRBV5-1 to TRBJ1-2, with D possibly being TRBD1 (6 bases). Germline V gene lookup returns CDR1 SGHRS and CDR2 YFSETQ. This CDR3 comprises 12 residues. The CDR3: CASSLQGSPSAF. For the CDR3, the DNA is TGCGCCAGCAGCTTACAGGGTTCCCCCTCGGCCTTC.